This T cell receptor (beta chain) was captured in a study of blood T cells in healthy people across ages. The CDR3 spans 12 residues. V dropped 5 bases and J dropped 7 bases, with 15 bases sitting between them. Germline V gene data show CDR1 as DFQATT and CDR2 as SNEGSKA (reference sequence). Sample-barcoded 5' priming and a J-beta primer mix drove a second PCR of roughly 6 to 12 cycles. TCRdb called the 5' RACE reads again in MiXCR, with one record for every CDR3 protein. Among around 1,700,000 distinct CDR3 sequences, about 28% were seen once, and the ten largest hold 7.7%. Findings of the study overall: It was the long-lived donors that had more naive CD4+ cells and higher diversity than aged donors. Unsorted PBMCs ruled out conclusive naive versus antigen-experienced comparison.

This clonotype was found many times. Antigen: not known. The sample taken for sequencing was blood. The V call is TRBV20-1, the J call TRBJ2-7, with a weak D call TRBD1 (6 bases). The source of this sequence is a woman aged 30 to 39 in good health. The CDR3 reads CSAGYRAREQYF. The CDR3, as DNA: TGCAGTGCTGGATACAGGGCTCGGGAGCAGTACTTC.